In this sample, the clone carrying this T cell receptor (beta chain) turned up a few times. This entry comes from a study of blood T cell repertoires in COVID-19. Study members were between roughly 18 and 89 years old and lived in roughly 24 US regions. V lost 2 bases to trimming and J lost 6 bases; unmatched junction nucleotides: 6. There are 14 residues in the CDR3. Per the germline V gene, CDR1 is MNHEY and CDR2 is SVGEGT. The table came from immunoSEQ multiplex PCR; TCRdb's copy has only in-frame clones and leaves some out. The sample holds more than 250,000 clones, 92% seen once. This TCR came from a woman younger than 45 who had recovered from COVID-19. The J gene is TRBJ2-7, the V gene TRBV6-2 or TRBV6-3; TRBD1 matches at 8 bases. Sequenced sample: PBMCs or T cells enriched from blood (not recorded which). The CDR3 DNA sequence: TGTGCCAGCAGTTACGGGACAGGCGCCCCCGAGCAGTACTTC. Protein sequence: CASSYGTGAPEQYF.